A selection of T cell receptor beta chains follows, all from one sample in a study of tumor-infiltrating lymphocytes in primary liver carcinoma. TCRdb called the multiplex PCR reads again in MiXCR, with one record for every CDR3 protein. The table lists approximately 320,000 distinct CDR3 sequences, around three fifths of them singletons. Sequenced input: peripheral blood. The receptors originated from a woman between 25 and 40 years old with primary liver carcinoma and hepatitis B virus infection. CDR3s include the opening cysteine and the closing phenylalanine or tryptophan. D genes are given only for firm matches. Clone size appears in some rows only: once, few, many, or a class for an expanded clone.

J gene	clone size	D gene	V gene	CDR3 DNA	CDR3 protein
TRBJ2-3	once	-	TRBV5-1	TGCGCCAGCAGCTTGGGTAGGGTAACAGATACGCAGTATTTT	CASSLGRVTDTQYF
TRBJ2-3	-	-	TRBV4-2	TGTCCCAGCAGCCAAGATGGGGATACGCAGTATTTT	CPSSQDGDTQYF
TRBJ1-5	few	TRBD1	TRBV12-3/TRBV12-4	TGTGCCAGCACCCGACAGGGAGGGGGGCATAGCAATCAGCCCCAGCATTTT	CASTRQGGGHSNQPQHF
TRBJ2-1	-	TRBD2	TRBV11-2	TGTGCCAGCAGCCTAGGACCCGAGCGGGAGAGCCAGAATGAGCAGTTCTTC	CASSLGPERESQNEQFF
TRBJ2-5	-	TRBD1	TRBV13	TGTGCCAGCAGCGTGGGACAGGAGTACCAAGAGACCCAGTACTTC	CASSVGQEYQETQYF
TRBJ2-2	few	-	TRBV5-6	TGTGCCAGCAGCTTTCGATATAAGGGACAGAACACCGGGGAGCTGTTTTTT	CASSFRYKGQNTGELFF
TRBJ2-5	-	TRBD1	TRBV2	TGTGCCAGCGAGGGGGCAGAGACCCAGTACTTC	CASEGAETQYF
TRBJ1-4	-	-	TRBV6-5	TGTGCCAGCAGTGCAGGGTGGCAGGGAAGACTGTTTTTT	CASSAGWQGRLFF
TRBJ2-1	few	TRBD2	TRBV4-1	TGCGCCAGCAGCCACCCCGGGACTAGCGCGAAGCAGTTCTTC	CASSHPGTSAKQFF
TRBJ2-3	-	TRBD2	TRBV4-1	TGCGCCAGCAGCCACCCCCTTTGGGCTAGCGGCCTCACATATACGCAGTATTTT	CASSHPLWASGLTYTQYF
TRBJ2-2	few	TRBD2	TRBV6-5	TGTGCCAGCCTGATGTACCGGGGGGGTCCCGGGGAGCTGTTTTTT	CASLMYRGGPGELFF
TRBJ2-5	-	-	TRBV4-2	TGTGCCAGCAGACCCCTGGAGACCCAGTACTTC	CASRPLETQYF
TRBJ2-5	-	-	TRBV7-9	TGTGCCAGCAGCTTCCAAATTGGTAGCGGCCAAGAGACCCAGTACTTC	CASSFQIGSGQETQYF
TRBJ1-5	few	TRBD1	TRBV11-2	TGTGCCAGCAGTGAATCCTATACAGGGGAATTCCCCAATCAGCCCCAGCATTTT	CASSESYTGEFPNQPQHF
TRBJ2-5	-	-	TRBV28	TGTGCCAGCAGTTTGGCGGAGACCAAACCCAACCAAGAGACCCAGTACTTC	CASSLAETKPNQETQYF
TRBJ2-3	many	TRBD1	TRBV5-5	TGTGCCAGCAGGACGACAGGGGCTCAGAACACAGATACGCAGTATTTT	CASRTTGAQNTDTQYF
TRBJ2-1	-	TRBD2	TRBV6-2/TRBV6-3	TGTGCCAGCACCTTCGCTGTAGCGGGCATTACCTACAGTGAGCAGTTCTTC	CASTFAVAGITYSEQFF
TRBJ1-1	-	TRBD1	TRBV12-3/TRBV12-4	TGTGCCAGCCAGGAGGGGGCGTGGATCACTGAAGCTTTCTTT	CASQEGAWITEAFF
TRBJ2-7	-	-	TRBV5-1	TGCGCCAGCAGTTCTGGGACTCCCGGCATCGTGCAGTACTTC	CASSSGTPGIVQYF
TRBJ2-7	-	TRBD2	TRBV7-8	TGTGCCAGAAGCGCCCCCGGGACTAGCCGTGAGCAGTACTTC	CARSAPGTSREQYF
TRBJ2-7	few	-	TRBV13	TGTGCCAGCAGCTTAGTACAGGCGGACTCGACCTACGAGCAGTACTTC	CASSLVQADSTYEQYF
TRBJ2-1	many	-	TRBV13	TGTGCCAGCAGCTTCGGGAGTTTCGGCCATGAGCAGTTCTTC	CASSFGSFGHEQFF
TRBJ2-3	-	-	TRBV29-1	TGCAGCGGCGAGGGGGGGCCGGCAGATACGCAGTATTTT	CSGEGGPADTQYF
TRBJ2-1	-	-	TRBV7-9	TGTGCCAGCAGCGGGTCAGGGGAGGGGGGCTTTCGCAATGAGCAGTCCTTC	CASSGSGEGGFRNEQSF
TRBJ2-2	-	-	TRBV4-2	TGTGCCAGCAGCCAAACCCGGGGCACAACCGGGGAGCTGTTTTTT	CASSQTRGTTGELFF
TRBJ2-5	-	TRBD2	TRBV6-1	TGTGCCAACAGTGAGGCTCAGCCGGGACTAGCGGGAGTTGTTGAGACCCAGTACTTC	CANSEAQPGLAGVVETQYF
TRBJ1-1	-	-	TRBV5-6	TGTGCCAACACCAATAGAGGGGGCACTGAAGCTTTCTTT	CANTNRGGTEAFF